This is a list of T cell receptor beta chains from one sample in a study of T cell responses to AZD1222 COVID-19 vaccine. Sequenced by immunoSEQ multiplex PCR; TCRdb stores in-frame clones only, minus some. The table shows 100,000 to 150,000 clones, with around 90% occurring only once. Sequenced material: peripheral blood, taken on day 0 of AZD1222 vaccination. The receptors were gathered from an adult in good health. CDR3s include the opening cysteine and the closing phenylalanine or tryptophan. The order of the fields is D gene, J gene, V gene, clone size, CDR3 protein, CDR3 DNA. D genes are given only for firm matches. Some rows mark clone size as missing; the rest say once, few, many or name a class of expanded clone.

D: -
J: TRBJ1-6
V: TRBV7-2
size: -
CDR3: CASSPSLLSPLHF
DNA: TGTGCCAGCAGCCCCAGCTTGCTTTCACCCCTCCACTTT

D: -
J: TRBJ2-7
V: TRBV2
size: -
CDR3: CASSPEYEQYF
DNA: TGTGCCAGCAGTCCGGAATACGAGCAGTACTTC

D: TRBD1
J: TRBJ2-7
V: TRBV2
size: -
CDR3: CASSDVFQGAYEQYF
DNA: TGTGCCAGCAGTGATGTTTTCCAGGGGGCTTACGAGCAGTACTTC

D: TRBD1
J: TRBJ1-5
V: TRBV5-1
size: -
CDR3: CASSLTPGQGNQPQHF
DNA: TGCGCCAGCAGCTTGACCCCGGGACAGGGCAATCAGCCCCAGCATTTT

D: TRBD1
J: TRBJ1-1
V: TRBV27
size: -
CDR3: CASSWSRQGATEAFF
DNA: TGTGCCAGCAGTTGGTCCCGACAGGGGGCCACTGAAGCTTTCTTT

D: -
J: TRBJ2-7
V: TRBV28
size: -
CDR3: CASSLGGASYEQYF
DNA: TGTGCCAGCAGTTTAGGGGGGGCCTCCTACGAGCAGTACTTC

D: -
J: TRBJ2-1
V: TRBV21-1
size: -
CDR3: CASSRDSRSYNEQFF
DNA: TGTGCCAGCAGTAGGGACTCCCGCTCCTACAATGAGCAGTTCTTC

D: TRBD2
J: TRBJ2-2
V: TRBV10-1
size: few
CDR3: CASTASGGAGELFF
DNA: TGCGCCAGCACTGCTAGCGGGGGGGCCGGGGAGCTGTTTTTT

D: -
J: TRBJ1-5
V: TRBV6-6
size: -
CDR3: CASSYGSLQPQHF
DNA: TGTGCCAGCAGTTACGGCAGTCTACAGCCCCAGCATTTT

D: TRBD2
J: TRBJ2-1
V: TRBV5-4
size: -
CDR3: CASSLPGLGPDNEQFF
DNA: TGTGCCAGCAGCCTACCGGGACTAGGGCCTGACAATGAGCAGTTCTTC

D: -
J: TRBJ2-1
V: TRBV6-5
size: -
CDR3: CASGKGGAVYNEQFF
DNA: TGTGCCAGCGGTAAGGGCGGGGCTGTATACAATGAGCAGTTCTTC

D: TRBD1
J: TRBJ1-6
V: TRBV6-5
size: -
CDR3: CASMKGANSPLHF
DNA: TGTGCCAGCATGAAGGGGGCCAATTCACCCCTCCACTTT

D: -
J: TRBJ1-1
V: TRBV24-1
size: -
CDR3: CATSDLQLTEAFF
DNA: TGTGCCACCAGTGATTTGCAACTGACTGAAGCTTTCTTT

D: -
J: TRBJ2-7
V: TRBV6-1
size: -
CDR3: CASSELASISYEQYF
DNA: TGTGCCAGCAGTGAGCTAGCGTCTATCTCCTACGAGCAGTACTTC

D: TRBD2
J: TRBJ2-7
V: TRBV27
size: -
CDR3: CASSLQAGNSYEQYF
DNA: TGTGCCAGCAGTTTACAAGCGGGAAACTCCTACGAGCAGTACTTC

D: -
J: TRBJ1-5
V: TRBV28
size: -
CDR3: CASSPTGPNQPQHF
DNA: TGTGCCAGCAGTCCTACAGGGCCCAATCAGCCCCAGCATTTT

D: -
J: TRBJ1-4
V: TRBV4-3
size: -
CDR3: CASSQDWATNEKLFF
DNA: TGCGCCAGCAGCCAAGATTGGGCAACTAATGAAAAACTGTTTTTT

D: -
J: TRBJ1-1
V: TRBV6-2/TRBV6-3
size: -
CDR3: CASSYSYGAEAFF
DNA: TGTGCCAGCAGTTACTCGTATGGGGCAGAAGCTTTCTTT

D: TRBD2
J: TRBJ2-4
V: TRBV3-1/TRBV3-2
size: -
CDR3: CASSPSGSDDKNIQYF
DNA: TGTGCCAGCAGCCCGAGCGGGAGCGACGATAAAAACATTCAGTACTTC

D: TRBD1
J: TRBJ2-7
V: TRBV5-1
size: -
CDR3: CASSWTGSRYEQYF
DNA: TGCGCCAGCAGCTGGACAGGGAGTCGCTACGAGCAGTACTTC

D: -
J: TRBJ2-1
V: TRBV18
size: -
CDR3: CASSPYRTNNEQFF
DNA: TGTGCCAGCTCACCATATCGGACCAACAATGAGCAGTTCTTC

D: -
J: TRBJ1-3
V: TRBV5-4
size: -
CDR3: CASSSRESSGNTIYF
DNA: TGTGCCAGCAGCTCCCGCGAGAGCTCTGGAAACACCATATATTTT

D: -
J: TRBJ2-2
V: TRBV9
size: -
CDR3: CASNLAGAGELFF
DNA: TGTGCCAGCAACCTTGCGGGCGCCGGGGAGCTGTTTTTT

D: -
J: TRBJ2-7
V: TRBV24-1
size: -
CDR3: CATSDRAGTPYEQYF
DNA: TGTGCCACCAGTGACCGGGCCGGGACCCCTTACGAGCAGTACTTC

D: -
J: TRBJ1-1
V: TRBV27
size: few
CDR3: CASSFRGSPEAFF
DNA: TGTGCCAGCAGTTTTCGGGGGAGCCCTGAAGCTTTCTTT

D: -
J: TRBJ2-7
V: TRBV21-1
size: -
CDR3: CASSNRDRGTYEQYF
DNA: TGTGCCAGCAGCAACCGGGACAGGGGTACCTACGAGCAGTACTTC

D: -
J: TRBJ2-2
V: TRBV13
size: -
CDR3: CASSPRGRELFF
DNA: TGTGCCAGCAGCCCCAGGGGTCGGGAGCTGTTTTTT

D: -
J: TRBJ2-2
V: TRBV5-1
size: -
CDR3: CASSLTGLDPGELFF
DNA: TGCGCCAGCAGCTTAACAGGATTGGATCCCGGGGAGCTGTTTTTT

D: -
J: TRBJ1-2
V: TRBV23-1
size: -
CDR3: CASSQRSGAGGYTF
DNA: TGCGCCAGCAGTCAAAGGTCAGGGGCCGGGGGCTACACCTTC

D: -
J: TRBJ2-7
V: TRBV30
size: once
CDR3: CAWSVQSEQYF
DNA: TGTGCCTGGAGTGTACAGTCCGAGCAGTACTTC

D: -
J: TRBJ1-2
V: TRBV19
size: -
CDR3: CASSPPGVYGYTF
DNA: TGTGCCAGTAGTCCGCCGGGGGTCTATGGCTACACCTTC

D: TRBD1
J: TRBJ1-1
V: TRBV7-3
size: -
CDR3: CASSASGTGVEAFF
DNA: TGTGCCAGCAGCGCCTCCGGGACAGGGGTTGAAGCTTTCTTT

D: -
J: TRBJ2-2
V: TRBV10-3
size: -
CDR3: CAIRREQGDTGELFF
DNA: TGTGCCATCAGAAGGGAACAGGGAGACACCGGGGAGCTGTTTTTT

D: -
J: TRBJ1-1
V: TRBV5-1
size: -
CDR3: CASSLGNRAGDTEAFF
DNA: TGCGCCAGCAGCTTGGGAAACAGGGCGGGCGACACTGAAGCTTTCTTT

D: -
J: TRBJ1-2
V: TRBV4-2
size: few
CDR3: CASSQSRTANYGYTF
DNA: TGTGCCAGCAGCCAATCGAGGACAGCTAACTATGGCTACACCTTC

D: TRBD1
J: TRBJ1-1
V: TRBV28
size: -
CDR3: CASSLSGGGRNTEAFF
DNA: TGTGCCAGCAGTTTATCAGGGGGCGGAAGAAACACTGAAGCTTTCTTT

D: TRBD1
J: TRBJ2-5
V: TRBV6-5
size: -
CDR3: CASKTGDPYQETQYF
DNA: TGTGCCAGCAAAACAGGGGACCCCTACCAAGAGACCCAGTACTTC

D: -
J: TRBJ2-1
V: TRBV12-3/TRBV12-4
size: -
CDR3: CASSLSYNEQFF
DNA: TGTGCCAGCAGTTTGTCTTACAATGAGCAGTTCTTC

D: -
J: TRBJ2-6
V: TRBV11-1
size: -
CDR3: CASSLALDSGANVLTF
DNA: TGTGCCAGCAGCTTAGCGCTCGACTCTGGGGCCAACGTCCTGACTTTC

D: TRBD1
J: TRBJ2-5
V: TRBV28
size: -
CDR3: CASSPPRTGLLETQYF
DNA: TGTGCCAGCAGTCCCCCCCGGACAGGGCTCCTTGAGACCCAGTACTTC

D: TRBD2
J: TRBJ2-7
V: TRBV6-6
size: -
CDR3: CASWREELYEQYF
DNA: TGTGCCAGCTGGCGGGAGGAACTCTACGAGCAGTACTTC

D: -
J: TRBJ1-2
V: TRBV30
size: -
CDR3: CAWSVRGSRGYGYTF
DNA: TGTGCCTGGAGTGTACGGGGCAGTCGCGGCTATGGCTACACCTTC

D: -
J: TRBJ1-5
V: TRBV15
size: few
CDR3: CATSRDTGQNQPQHF
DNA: TGTGCCACCAGCAGAGATACAGGGCAAAATCAGCCCCAGCATTTT

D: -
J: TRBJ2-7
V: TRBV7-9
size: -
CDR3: CASSGDHYEQYF
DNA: TGTGCCAGCAGTGGGGACCACTACGAGCAGTACTTC

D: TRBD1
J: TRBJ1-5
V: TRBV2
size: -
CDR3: CASTLRGSNQPQHF
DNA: TGTGCCAGCACCCTCAGGGGGAGCAATCAGCCCCAGCATTTT

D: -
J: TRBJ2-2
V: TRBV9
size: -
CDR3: CASSVDGASTGELFF
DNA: TGTGCCAGCAGCGTAGACGGCGCTAGCACCGGGGAGCTGTTTTTT

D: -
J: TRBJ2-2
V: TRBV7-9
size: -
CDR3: CASGGGLGTGELFF
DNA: TGTGCCTCCGGCGGGGGCTTAGGGACCGGGGAGCTGTTTTTT

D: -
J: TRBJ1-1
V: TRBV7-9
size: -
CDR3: CASSSLGRVTEAFF
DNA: TGTGCCAGCAGCTCCTTGGGGCGCGTGACTGAAGCTTTCTTT

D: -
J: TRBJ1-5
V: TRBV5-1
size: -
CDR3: CASSLDPRQPQHF
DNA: TGCGCCAGCAGCTTGGACCCCCGTCAGCCCCAGCATTTT